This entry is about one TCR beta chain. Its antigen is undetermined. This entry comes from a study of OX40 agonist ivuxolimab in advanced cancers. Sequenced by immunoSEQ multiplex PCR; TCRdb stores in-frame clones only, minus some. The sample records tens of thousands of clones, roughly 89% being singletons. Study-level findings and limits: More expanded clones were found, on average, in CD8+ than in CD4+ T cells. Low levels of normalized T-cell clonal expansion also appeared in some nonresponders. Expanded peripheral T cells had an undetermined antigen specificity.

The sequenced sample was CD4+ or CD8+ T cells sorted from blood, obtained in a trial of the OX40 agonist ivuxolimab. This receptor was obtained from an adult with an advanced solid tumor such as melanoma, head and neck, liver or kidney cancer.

The CDR3 is CASSLAAGGMGDYEQYF. In DNA form, the CDR3 reads TGTGCCAGCAGCTTGGCGGCCGGGGGAATGGGGGACTACGAGCAGTACTTC. This sequence joins TRBV5-8 and TRBJ2-7; D is possibly TRBD2 (6 bases). Germline-derived CDR1 and CDR2 are SGHTS and YDEGEE. The CDR3 runs to 17 residues. The ends were cut back, 0 bases at V and 3 bases at J, with 19 bases in the middle.